This T cell receptor (beta chain) derives from a study of T cells after yellow fever vaccination. Study-wide context: Preparation of fractions with low cell numbers was performed using SMART-Seq v4 Ultra Low Input.

This clonotype was found many times. Its cognate antigen is unknown. TCRdb reprocessed the 5' RACE reads via MiXCR and lists one record per CDR3 protein. The table includes 200,000 to 250,000 distinct CDR3 sequences, approximately 3% detected once. General study results and limits: Within FACS-sorted repertoires, abundant clonotypes contaminating from the bulk population could be present. Although the secondary response was weaker, it peaked faster, at day 5 versus 15.

Germline V gives CDR1 DFQATT, CDR2 SNEGSKA (reference sequence). After removal of 7 bases from V and 1 base from J, the junction contained 11 bases not matched to a gene. The CDR3 is made up of 17 amino acids. Specimen: CD4+ T cells sorted from PBMCs, collected 10 days after the yellow fever booster vaccination. The receptor was derived from a man younger than 30 who received the YFV17D yellow fever vaccine. The gene calls are TRBV20-1 and TRBJ1-5; 12 bases are a match to TRBD1. The CDR3 bases are TGCAGTGTTGCCGGGACAGGGGGCGCTTGGAGCAATCAGCCCCAGCATTTT. It is translated as CSVAGTGGAWSNQPQHF.